This T cell receptor beta chain originates from a study of vaccination and CD4 T cells after COVID-19. Across the study: Investigators stimulated cells with overlapping spike peptides drawn from SARS-CoV-2, HCoV-NL63, HCoV-OC43 and HCoV-229E. Every culture used as a control got a CEFX pool, an HIV-1 Nef pool, or no peptide.

Sequence data for DNA of cultured CD4+ T cells were generated by the Oncomine TCR Beta short-read assay. Each CDR3 protein gets one entry after TCRdb re-called the PCR reads with MiXCR. The sample holds approximately 25,000 distinct CDR3 sequences, approximately 50% seen once. The V end was cut by 3 bases, the J end by 5 bases, with 8 bases between. This CDR3 spans 12 amino acids. The germline V gene encodes CDR1 SGHTA and CDR2 FQGNSA. By share, this clonotype counts as medium-sized. Its specificity is not known. Treatment indicated: roughly ten-day PBMC culture with coronavirus spike peptide pools or control peptides (ViraFEST assay). Via ViraFEST, peptide pools expanded antigen-specific T cells before TCR sequencing. Wells that each held fewer than 2.5 million PBMCs were cultured with 9.5 to 10 IU/ml IL-2 and approximately 10 ug/ml peptide pools.

The receptor's source is a human donor who had recovered from COVID-19. Sequenced material: CD4+ T cells from blood, cultured in vitro. The J gene is TRBJ2-7, the V gene TRBV7-2; no firm D call. CDR3 DNA sequence: TGTGCCAGCAGCTTCTCAGGAAACGAGCAGTACTTC. Its translation: CASSFSGNEQYF. Complete variable domain (other parts from reference TRBV7-2 and TRBJ2-7): GAGVSQSPSNKVTEKGKDVELRCDPISGHTALYWYRQSLGQGLEFLIYFQGNSAPDKSGLPSDRFSAERTGGSVSTLTIQRTQQEDSAVYLCASSFSGNEQYFGPGTRLTVT.